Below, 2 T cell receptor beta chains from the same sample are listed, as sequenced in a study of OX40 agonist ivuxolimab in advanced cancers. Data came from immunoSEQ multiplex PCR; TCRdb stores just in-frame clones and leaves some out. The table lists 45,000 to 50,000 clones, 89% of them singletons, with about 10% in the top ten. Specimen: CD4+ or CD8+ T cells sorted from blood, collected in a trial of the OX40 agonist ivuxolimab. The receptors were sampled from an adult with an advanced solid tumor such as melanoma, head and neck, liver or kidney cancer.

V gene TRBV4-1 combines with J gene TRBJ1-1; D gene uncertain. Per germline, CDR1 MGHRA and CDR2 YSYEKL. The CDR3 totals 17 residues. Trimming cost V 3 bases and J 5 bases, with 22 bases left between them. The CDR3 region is CASSHRETGVSNTEAFF. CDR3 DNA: TGCGCCAGCAGCCATCGCGAGACCGGGGTATCCAATACTGAAGCTTTCTTT.

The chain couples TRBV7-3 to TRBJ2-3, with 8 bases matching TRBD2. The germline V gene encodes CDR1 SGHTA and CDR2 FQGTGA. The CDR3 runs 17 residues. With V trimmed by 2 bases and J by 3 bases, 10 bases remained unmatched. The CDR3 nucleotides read TGTGCCAGCAGCTTAGAAACCGGAAGCGGGAGAACAGATACGCAGTATTTT. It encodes CASSLETGSGRTDTQYF.